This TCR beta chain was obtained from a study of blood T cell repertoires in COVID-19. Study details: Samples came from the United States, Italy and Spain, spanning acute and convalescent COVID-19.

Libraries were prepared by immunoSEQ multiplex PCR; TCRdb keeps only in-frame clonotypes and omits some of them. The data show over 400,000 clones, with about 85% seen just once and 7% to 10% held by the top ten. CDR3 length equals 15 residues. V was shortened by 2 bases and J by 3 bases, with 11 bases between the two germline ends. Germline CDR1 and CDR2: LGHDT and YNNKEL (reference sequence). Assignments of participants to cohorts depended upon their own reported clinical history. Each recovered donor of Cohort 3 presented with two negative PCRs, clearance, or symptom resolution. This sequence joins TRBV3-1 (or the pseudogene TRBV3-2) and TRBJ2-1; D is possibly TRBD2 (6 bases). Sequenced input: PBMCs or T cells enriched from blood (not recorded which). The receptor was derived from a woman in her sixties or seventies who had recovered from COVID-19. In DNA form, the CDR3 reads TGTGCCAGCAGCCAATGGGGGGATATCTACAATGAGCAGTTCTTC. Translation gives CASSQWGDIYNEQFF.